This is a list of T cell receptor beta chains from one sample in a study of CD8 T cells in ankylosing spondylitis. TCRdb re-called the 5' RACE reads through MiXCR, storing one row per CDR3 protein. Among approximately 200,000 distinct CDR3 sequences, approximately 12% were seen once, and the ten largest hold approximately 9.9%. Sample: blood, either unsorted or a sorted T cell fraction (not recorded which). The source of these receptors is a female donor with ankylosing spondylitis or in good health (not recorded which). Both conserved end residues are part of each CDR3. The D gene is left open where the match is weak. The size entry is marked missing in some rows and otherwise reads once, few, many or a size class.

-	many	TRBV6-2/TRBV6-3	TRBJ2-7	CASSRVLSVTSYEQYF	TGTGCCAGTAGTCGGGTCTTGAGCGTGACCTCCTACGAGCAGTACTTC
TRBD1	many	TRBV6-1	TRBJ2-3	CASSVYRGGGDTQYF	TGTGCCAGCAGTGTGTACAGGGGTGGAGGAGATACGCAGTATTTT
TRBD1	many	TRBV12-3/TRBV12-4	TRBJ2-1	CASTTGGLHRYNEQFF	TGTGCCAGCACCACAGGGGGCCTCCATCGATACAATGAGCAGTTCTTC
-	many	TRBV6-4	TRBJ2-1	CASSDSETGDYNEQFF	TGTGCCAGCAGTGACTCGGAGACAGGTGACTACAATGAGCAGTTCTTC
-	-	TRBV10-3	TRBJ2-7	CAISGIQGKYEQYF	TGTGCCATCAGTGGGATTCAGGGGAAGTACGAGCAGTACTTC
-	many	TRBV7-2	TRBJ1-2	CASSPDRNRYYGYTF	TGTGCCAGCAGCCCGGACAGAAACCGTTACTATGGCTACACCTTC
TRBD2	many	TRBV12-3/TRBV12-4	TRBJ2-2	CASSFGTSGTGELFF	TGTGCCAGCAGTTTCGGGACTAGCGGGACCGGGGAGCTGTTTTTT
-	few	TRBV3-1	TRBJ2-1	CASSQDRVPREQFF	TGTGCCAGCAGCCAAGACCGCGTCCCCAGGGAGCAGTTCTTC
-	few	TRBV2	TRBJ2-7	CAATPAGLYEQYF	TGTGCCGCGACGCCAGCAGGTCTCTACGAGCAGTACTTC
-	-	TRBV30	TRBJ1-1	CAWRGFMNTEAFF	TGTGCCTGGAGGGGCTTCATGAACACTGAAGCTTTCTTT
TRBD1	-	TRBV4-2	TRBJ1-2	CASSQEESGGYYYGYTF	TGTGCCAGCAGCCAAGAGGAATCAGGGGGCTATTACTATGGCTACACCTTC
-	many	TRBV5-1	TRBJ1-6	CASRRGSSSYNSPLHF	TGCGCCAGCAGGAGGGGCAGCAGCTCCTATAATTCACCCCTCCACTTT
-	many	TRBV12-3/TRBV12-4	TRBJ1-5	CASSFPGDNQPQHF	TGTGCCAGCAGTTTCCCAGGGGACAATCAGCCCCAGCATTTT
-	many	TRBV5-6	TRBJ1-5	CASSLRALGANSNQPQHF	TGTGCCAGCAGCTTGAGGGCGCTGGGGGCTAATAGCAATCAGCCCCAGCATTTT
-	many	TRBV10-3	TRBJ2-1	CAIRSGLKGGNEQFF	TGTGCCATCAGATCGGGACTGAAAGGTGGCAATGAGCAGTTCTTC
-	many	TRBV11-2	TRBJ1-1	CASSLIGLITEAFF	TGTGCCAGCAGCTTAATTGGCCTAATCACTGAAGCTTTCTTT
-	-	TRBV19	TRBJ1-1	CASSTGRGMNTEAFF	TGTGCCAGTAGTACAGGGAGAGGAATGAACACTGAAGCTTTCTTT
-	many	TRBV3-1	TRBJ2-2	CASSQTPLAHTVF	TGTGCCAGCAGTCAAACCCCCCTAGCCCATACTGTTTTT
-	many	TRBV7-2	TRBJ2-5	CASSLGMKETQYF	TGTGCCAGCAGCTTAGGGATGAAAGAGACCCAGTACTTC
TRBD1	few	TRBV2	TRBJ2-3	CASSEGQTSTDTQYF	TGTGCCAGCAGTGAGGGACAGACTAGCACAGATACGCAGTATTTT
-	many	TRBV4-3	TRBJ1-4	CASSQVRRRVVGNEKLFF	TGCGCCAGCAGCCAAGTTAGGAGACGGGTTGTCGGGAATGAAAAACTGTTTTTT
-	-	TRBV6-6	TRBJ1-2	CASSLASWRDGYTF	TGTGCCAGCAGTCTCGCGAGTTGGAGGGATGGCTACACCTTC
-	few	TRBV10-3	TRBJ1-6	CASRGVDNSPLHF	TGTGCCTCCCGGGGCGTCGATAATTCACCCCTCCACTTT
-	few	TRBV7-2	TRBJ2-3	CASSLRQRAQYF	TGTGCCAGCAGCCTCCGACAGCGCGCGCAGTATTTT
-	many	TRBV27	TRBJ1-2	CASSFSHTTGGYTF	TGTGCCAGCAGTTTCTCCCACACCACCGGGGGCTACACCTTC
-	-	TRBV25-1	TRBJ2-7	CASSDQTSRSYEQYF	TGTGCCAGCAGTGACCAGACAAGTCGCTCCTACGAGCAGTACTTC
TRBD2	-	TRBV28	TRBJ2-7	CASSLLGTSGSYEQYF	TGTGCCAGCAGTTTACTAGGGACTAGCGGCTCCTACGAGCAGTACTTC
-	few	TRBV27	TRBJ1-5	CASSLDRFNQPQHF	TGTGCCAGCAGTTTAGACCGGTTCAATCAGCCCCAGCATTTT
TRBD2	many	TRBV5-1	TRBJ2-2	CASSFGGLAGGQNTGELFF	TGCGCCAGCAGCTTCGGCGGACTAGCGGGAGGCCAGAACACCGGGGAGCTGTTTTTT
-	many	TRBV2	TRBJ1-1	CASSEYTANTEAFF	TGTGCCAGCAGTGAATACACGGCGAACACTGAAGCTTTCTTT
-	many	TRBV11-3	TRBJ2-2	CASSFVWGANGELFF	TGTGCCAGCAGCTTTGTCTGGGGGGCTAACGGGGAGCTGTTTTTT
-	many	TRBV20-1	TRBJ2-3	CSPRTDTQYF	TGCAGTCCCCGTACAGATACGCAGTATTTT
TRBD1	once	TRBV7-9	TRBJ1-1	CASSLGQGWELNTEAFF	TGTGCCAGCAGCTTAGGACAGGGTTGGGAGTTGAACACTGAAGCTTTCTTT
-	-	TRBV21-1	TRBJ2-7	CASSKEGGLIYEQYF	TGTGCCAGCAGCAAAGAGGGGGGATTAATCTACGAGCAGTACTTC
TRBD1	many	TRBV7-9	TRBJ2-2	CASSFRGRGTGELFF	TGTGCCAGCAGCTTCAGGGGGCGAGGCACCGGGGAGCTGTTTTTT
TRBD2	many	TRBV7-8	TRBJ2-7	CASSFSGLSYEQYF	TGTGCCAGCAGCTTTAGCGGGCTCTCCTACGAGCAGTACTTC
-	-	TRBV7-2	TRBJ2-7	CASSFTSGTYEQYF	TGTGCCAGCAGCTTCACCAGCGGAACCTACGAGCAGTACTTC
-	few	TRBV3-1	TRBJ1-1	CASSQDFRADLNTEAFF	TGTGCCAGCAGCCAAGATTTTAGGGCAGACTTGAACACTGAAGCTTTCTTT
-	many	TRBV27	TRBJ1-4	CASKKSGSFNEKLFF	TGTGCCAGCAAGAAATCGGGAAGTTTTAATGAAAAACTGTTTTTT
-	many	TRBV6-6	TRBJ2-7	CASSWGVSGEQYF	TGTGCCAGCAGTTGGGGGGTCAGCGGCGAGCAGTACTTC